What follows describes a single TCR beta chain. Its antigen is not known. This entry is derived from a study of cytomegalovirus exposure and HLA in healthy donors. About the research overall: The same platform was used for the roughly 120 validation repertoires and the approximately 670 first-cohort repertoires, a later analysis reported.

Profiled with immunoSEQ multiplex PCR; TCRdb holds only in-frame clones, not every one. The table includes under 50,000 clones, approximately 95% detected once. CDR3 length: 14 residues. V lost 3 bases and J lost 2, with 10 bases in between. The germline V gene has CDR1 LNHDA and CDR2 SQIVND (reference sequence). Study-level results: The study designated roughly 150 TCR beta chains cytomegalovirus-associated. The classifier was said to identify cytomegalovirus status with high specificity and sensitivity. Most observed TCR sequences were rare, whereas some public TCRs were detected in many donors.

V gene TRBV19 combines with J gene TRBJ2-5; the D gene is possibly TRBD1 (6 bases). The sample was PBMCs. The source of this sequence is a woman between 18 and 29 years old in good health and CMV-seropositive. The CDR3 coding sequence is TGTGCCAGTAGTATGAAAGGGGGTCAAGAGACCCAGTACTTC. The encoded protein is CASSMKGGQETQYF.